The present TCR beta chain was sequenced within a study of post-analysis software for immune sequencing data (dated by TCRdb to between 2015 and 2017). Regarding the complete study: Relapsing-remitting, secondary progressive and progressive-relapsing multiple sclerosis were recorded as disease courses, and subtype annotation was lacking for some patients. A subset of samples was prepared in parallel using single-end sample barcoding, then pooled and co-amplified after Illumina adapter ligation. The patient repertoires were set against about 12 previously published healthy control repertoires from donors whose ages ranged from about 6 to 27 years.

On this clonotype: It has no known antigen specificity. No clone much larger than this one lies a single base away; base qualities are absent.

Results and caveats for the whole study, not just this receptor: Strong co-clustering of samples prepared in the same batch was shown by direct clustering with F measure, prompting a batch-effect correction. Multiple sclerosis patients had significantly lower normalized Chao1 diversity than controls, a result that suggests substantial peripheral T-cell clonal expansion. The multiple sclerosis patient group was slightly younger than the control group. Patients showed significantly higher frequencies than controls for a few TRBV segments, among them TRBV5-6, TRBV5-1 and TRBV20-1.

The time point label, read with the paper, signifies: second blood draw from one MS patient after hematopoietic stem cell transplantation. TCR beta repertoires were profiled from peripheral blood of under 15 young patients with multiple sclerosis to demonstrate the VDJtools post-analysis software. The multiple sclerosis patients were children and adolescents ranging in age from roughly 6 to 16 years. Libraries were constructed by PCR. TCRdb lists the instrument as Illumina HiSeq 2500. Unique molecular identifiers were incorporated into TCR beta cDNA libraries to reduce PCR and sequencing biases. Per 1 to 10 million input T cells, approximately 500,000 cDNA molecules were obtained, such that each molecule approximated one T cell. The same protocol used for the earlier healthy control dataset was applied to prepare and sequence the patient libraries. Within a given batch, samples were prepared together, multiplexed and sequenced on the same HiSeq lane. As for the original processing: MIGEC handled the raw barcoded reads, throwing out single-read molecular identifier groups before consensus assembly and CDR3 extraction. Clonotype tables were post-analysed with VDJtools, and diversity was normalized by down-sampling all datasets to the smallest sample size. Repertoire overlap clustering matched CDR3 amino acid but not nucleotide sequences to correct batch-related cross-sample contamination. The public reads were reanalyzed by TCRdb: fastp trimming at Q25, MiXCR alignment, in-frame beta chains only. Each record represents a unique CDR3 protein, reported with the most common genes and DNA among its rows. The V and J calls shown here were made by TCRdb, not taken from the authors' results. The sample has roughly 160,000 distinct CDR3 sequences on record, around 34% of them singletons. Of the sample, roughly 28% is held by the ten largest clones.

CDR1 and CDR2 were assigned from the germline V gene as SQVTM and ANQGSEA. From the cysteine through the phenylalanine, the CDR3 covers 15 amino acids. This entry keeps only the CDR3 DNA: 45 bases, framed from base 1. V sheds 3 bases and J sheds 0 bases, leaving 14 bases between their ends. The sequence joins TRBV29-1 to TRBJ2-5; the D segment might be TRBD1 or TRBD2, since each matches 5 bases. This TCR came from a girl aged 10 to 17 with multiple sclerosis. Donor details come from another sample of the same person, matched by shared clones. The sequencing used blood, collected after autologous hematopoietic stem cell transplantation. The DNA sequence follows: TGCAGCGTTGAGGGGGTGGGCGGCAACCAAGAGACCCAGTACTTC. Its product reads: CSVEGVGGNQETQYF.